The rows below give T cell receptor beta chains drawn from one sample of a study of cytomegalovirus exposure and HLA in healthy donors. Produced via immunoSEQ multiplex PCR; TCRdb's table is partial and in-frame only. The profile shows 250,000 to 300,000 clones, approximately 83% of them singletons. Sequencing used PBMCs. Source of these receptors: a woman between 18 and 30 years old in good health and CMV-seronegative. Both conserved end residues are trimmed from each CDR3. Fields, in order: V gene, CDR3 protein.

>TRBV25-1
ASGGLALYEQY
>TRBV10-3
AISTGTGGYGYT
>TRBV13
ASSLDGLRSGELF
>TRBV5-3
ARSLIQALAPNEQF
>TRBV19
ASSHNTDLLNTEAF
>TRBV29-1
SVEDRSNEKLF
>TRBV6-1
ASSERGAFKKLF
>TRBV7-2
ASSLGSDYGYT
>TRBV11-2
ASSLGQAYGYT
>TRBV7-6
ASSLGFRAPYGYT
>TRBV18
ASSPPRDGYNEQF
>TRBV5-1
ASRREGIYNEQF
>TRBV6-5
ASRAWRGGKNIQY
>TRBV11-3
ASSLRTVYNEQF
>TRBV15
ATSRDGEGEDWQPQH
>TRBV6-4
ASSRTSGYEQY
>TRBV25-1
ASSDTGVGNTIY
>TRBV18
ASSPPLNHNEQF
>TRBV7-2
ASSSRGPEAF
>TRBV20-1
SAGKNEKLF
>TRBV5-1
ASSSQNDNPNEKLF
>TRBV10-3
AISESDRGSYGYT
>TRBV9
ASSVVWRGTEAF
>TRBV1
TSSQGKREKMHEQF
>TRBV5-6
ASSLLEGWGETQY
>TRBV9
ASSTGDYGYT
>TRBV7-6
ASSPDRVNEQF
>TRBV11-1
ASTLGAVITDTQY
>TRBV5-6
ASSLFRMSTNEKLF
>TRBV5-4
ASSLLGSYDAEAF
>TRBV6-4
ASSEGTGLNTEAF